This T cell receptor (beta chain) was observed in a study of OX40 agonist ivuxolimab in advanced cancers. As for the study more broadly: Ivuxolimab was an agonistic, fully human IgG2 monoclonal antibody directed against OX40 (CD134), a costimulatory receptor. Intravenous ivuxolimab was administered to patients every 2 weeks at six dose levels: 0.01, 0.1, 0.3, 1.5, 3 and 10 mg/kg. Among the 50 to 55 dose-escalation patients, about 20 had hepatocellular carcinoma, about 15 melanoma, 9 renal cell carcinoma and 9 head and neck cancer. A male proportion of roughly 80% and a mean age of about 60 years, ranging from 23 to 79, were recorded for the dose-escalation cohort. Prior anti-PD-1, anti-PD-L1 or anti-CTLA-4 therapy was permitted, and checkpoint inhibitors had been received by roughly 40% of dose-escalation patients. Partial responses were achieved by three dose-escalation patients, of whom one had hepatocellular carcinoma and two had cutaneous melanoma. The purpose of peripheral TCRbeta sequencing was to test whether ivuxolimab changed TCR sequence diversity and led to clonal T-cell expansion. The monotherapy dose-escalation portion (N = 52 patients) of the phase I ivuxolimab trial is reported in the paper.

This clone was picked up one time. There is no known antigen for this receptor. No clone much larger than this one lies a single base away; base qualities are absent. V and J lose 4 bases and 0 bases, and a span of 8 bases separates them. CDR1 is given as SGDLS and CDR2 as YYNGEE, both from the germline V gene. From the cysteine up to the phenylalanine, the CDR3 has a length of 14 residues. Kept here is only the CDR3 DNA, which spans 42 bases and is read in frame from base 1. To sequence the TCRbeta CDR3 region, genomic DNA was isolated from the sorted cells. The immunoSEQ Assay was used for sequencing of TCRbeta CDR3 regions. The table was pulled from immuneACCESS by TCRdb, which kept in-frame rearrangements only. Such tables lose some clones; where checked, under half of the loss comes from unresolved V genes, and the rest has no known cause. The sample profile shows under 80,000 clones; just under 95% of them were found once. Around 0.32% of the sample is held by the ten biggest clonotypes.

Points the paper makes about the study in general: Low levels of normalized T-cell clonal expansion were also seen in some nonresponding patients. After ivuxolimab, more expanded clones were found on average in CD8+ T cells than in CD4+ T cells. In the 0.1-3.0 mg/kg groups, partial responders were among the patients with the lowest normalized peripheral clonal expansion, particularly in CD8+ T cells. At doses from 0.1 to 3.0 mg/kg, clonal expansion was seen in both CD4+ and CD8+ blood T cells between baseline and week 6. Antigen specificity was not determined for the clonally expanded peripheral T cells.

Patients with autoimmune disease history or receiving systemic immunosuppression were excluded from the trial. Peripheral blood for TCR sequencing was drawn from every dose cohort at baseline, at cycle 4 day 1 and at cycle 7 day 1. Samples were obtained from an open-label, multicenter, first-in-human phase I dose-escalation trial of ivuxolimab. Adults with locally advanced or metastatic head and neck squamous cell, hepatocellular, melanoma or renal cell carcinoma were enrolled in the trial. Before TCR sequencing, CD4+ T cells and CD8+ T cells were sorted from peripheral blood as separate populations.

The TCR comes from an adult with an advanced solid tumor such as melanoma, head and neck, liver or kidney cancer. Sequences were derived from CD4+ or CD8+ T cells sorted from blood, sampled in a trial of the OX40 agonist ivuxolimab. The chain is made from TRBV9 and TRBJ2-1, with the D gene not clear enough to name. The CDR3: CASSQRSSYNEQFF. Read as DNA, the sequence is TGTGCCAGCAGCCAAAGGAGCTCCTACAATGAGCAGTTCTTC.